The following is a T cell receptor beta chain sequence with its context. As yet, its antigen is unknown. The sample belongs to a study of beta chain features in type 1 diabetes. Study-level information: The study examined about 110,000,000 sorted cells across all samples. Study conclusions and caveats: In type 1 diabetes patients, VDJ junctions had fewer insertions; deletions at these junctions were more frequent.

All of the isolated RNA was reverse transcribed, so expressed TCRB transcripts were sequenced. Sequencing used immunoSEQ multiplex PCR; TCRdb keeps in-frame clones, though not all of them. The sample consists of about 260,000 clones, more than 65% of them appearing once. Material: naive CD4+ T cells from blood. The clonotype originates from a man aged 25-45 years in good health.

CDR3 nucleotide sequence: TGTGCCTGGAGTGTACAACAGGGGATCGTTAGCGAGCAGTACTTC. Translation gives CAWSVQQGIVSEQYF. V usage is TRBV30 and J usage is TRBJ2-7; TRBD1 matches 7 bases. Germline V gene data show CDR1 as GTSNPN and CDR2 as SVGIG (reference sequence). V lost 0 bases and J lost 6; bases outside the gene matches: 11. The CDR3 sequence is 15 residues long.